The T cell receptor (beta chain) described here comes from a study of shared clonotypes between healthy human individuals. CD8 cells classed as naive were CD45RO-negative and positively selected for CCR7, excluding terminally differentiated effector memory CD45RA+ cells. Only in-frame clones appear in the TCRdb table, and some are missing; sequencing was by immunoSEQ multiplex PCR. The sample has 1.5 million to 2.5 million clones, over 85% seen once; the top ten hold approximately 1%. For this clone: The antigen remains unidentified.

This CDR3 is 19 amino acids long. Trimming left V 1 base short and J 1 base short, with 23 bases between. CDR1 is SGDLS and CDR2 is YYNGEE in the germline V gene. Study-level findings and limits: Non-shared clonotypes displayed generation probabilities falling below those of clonotypes present in all four donors.

V is TRBV9 and J is TRBJ2-5, with unresolved D. This TCR derives from a man aged 18 to 30 in good health. The sample was naive CD8+ T cells sorted from blood. The CDR3, as DNA: TGTGCCAGCAGCGTACCGCCGATGTATTGGGTCCCTATCCAAGAGACCCAGTACTTC. Translating it yields CASSVPPMYWVPIQETQYF.